Following are 11 T cell receptor beta chains from one sample sequenced in a study of post-analysis software for immune sequencing data. The antigens for these receptors are not known. Findings and caveats of the study: There were roughly 5 TRBV segments more frequent in patients than controls, and TRBV5-6, TRBV5-1 and TRBV20-1 were among them.

Prepared libraries of TCR beta cDNA carried unique molecular identifiers. TCRdb re-called the PCR reads through MiXCR, storing one row per CDR3 protein. The sample includes about 760,000 distinct CDR3 sequences, less than 35% seen only once; the top ten take more than 0.55%. Sequenced material: blood. All receptors come from a girl aged 5-17 years with multiple sclerosis.

This clonotype was counted only a few times. The chain recombines TRBV5-6 with TRBJ1-3; D is perhaps TRBD1 (5 bases). With 5 bases removed from V and 1 base from J, the gap between germline ends came to 7 bases. Germline lookup yields CDR1 SGHDT and CDR2 YYEEEE. The CDR3 contains 13 residues. The CDR3 nucleotides read TGTGCCAGCAGTCGGGGGTCTGGAAACACCATATATTTT. Its protein is CASSRGSGNTIYF.

The V and J genes are TRBV6-6 and TRBJ2-3, with D tentatively TRBD1 or TRBD2 (5 bases each). Trimming removed 6 bases at V and 1 base at J, with 14 bases between. Germline values: CDR1 MNHNY, CDR2 SVGAGI (reference sequence). The length of the CDR3 is 15 residues. This chain's CDR3 is CASRARDRGTDTQYF. The CDR3 nucleotides read TGTGCCAGCAGGGCCCGGGACCGAGGCACAGATACGCAGTATTTT.

The rearrangement uses TRBV20-1 and TRBJ2-5; the match to TRBD1 covers 10 bases. Germline-derived CDR1 and CDR2 are DFQATT and SNEGSKA (reference sequence). The CDR3 covers 15 residues. The ends lost 3 bases at V and 7 bases at J; junction bases unmatched: 11. The CDR3 is CSARGAGTGVSTQYF. CDR3 DNA: TGCAGTGCTAGGGGAGCCGGGACAGGGGTATCGACCCAGTACTTC.

This clonotype was picked up a small number of times. The V call is TRBV6-2 or TRBV6-3, the J call TRBJ2-7; no reliable D call. This CDR3 is 15 amino acids long. V lost 7 bases and J lost 1, with 17 bases in between. The germline gives CDR1 MNHEY, CDR2 SVGEGT. The CDR3 bases are TGTGCCAGCAACTATGGGTTTACTGTTTCCTACGAGCAGTACTTC. It encodes CASNYGFTVSYEQYF.

This clonotype was seen more than once but under ten times. The CDR3 region is CASSPWSPQGYNEQFF. The CDR3 DNA reads as TGTGCCAGCAGCCCCTGGAGCCCCCAGGGGTACAATGAGCAGTTCTTC. V usage is TRBV12-3 or TRBV12-4 and J usage is TRBJ2-1; tentatively, D is TRBD1 (6 bases). With 6 bases removed from V and 4 bases from J, the gap between germline ends came to 19 bases. The CDR3 runs 16 residues.

The chain carries TRBV7-2 and TRBJ1-6; 7 bases are a match to TRBD1. CDR3 length: 15 amino acids. Per germline, CDR1 SGHTA and CDR2 FQGNSA. J lost 10 bases, V lost 3 bases, and 9 bases had no gene match. The CDR3 here is CASSFQGGARSPLHF. In DNA, the CDR3 is TGTGCCAGCAGCTTTCAGGGGGGCGCCCGATCACCCCTCCACTTT.

The chain has TRBV20-1 and TRBJ2-3; D possibly uses TRBD1 or TRBD2 (5 bases each). Trimming removed 6 bases from V and 6 bases from J, with 19 bases in between. CDR3 size: 14 residues. The germline V gene encodes CDR1 DFQATT and CDR2 SNEGSKA (reference sequence). The CDR3 protein is CSAAKGPSLDTQYF. As DNA, the CDR3 is TGCAGTGCCGCCAAGGGACCATCACTGGATACGCAGTATTTT.

The V gene is TRBV5-1, the J gene TRBJ1-2; weak D call: TRBD1 (6 bases). In germline, CDR1 is SGHRS, CDR2 YFSETQ. V lost 4 bases, J lost 4 bases, and 26 bases lay in between. The length of the CDR3 is 18 residues. The CDR3 DNA reads TGCGCCAGCAGCGTCCCCAATCAATCGGACAGTACGAGCTATGGCTACACCTTC. Translation: CASSVPNQSDSTSYGYTF. Full variable domain (outside the CDR3, taken from reference TRBV5-1 and TRBJ1-2): KAGVTQTPRYLIKTRGQQVTLSCSPISGHRSVSWYQQTPGQGLQFLFEYFSETQRNKGNFPGRFSGRQFSNSRSEMNVSTLELGDSALYLCASSVPNQSDSTSYGYTFGSGTRLTVV.

This clonotype showed up just a few times. The chain carries TRBV7-2 and TRBJ2-1; no clear D. V was trimmed by 1 base and J by 6 bases, leaving 7 bases between them. The CDR3 totals 13 residues. Looked up from germline, CDR1 is SGHTA and CDR2 is FQGNSA. The CDR3 DNA follows: TGTGCCAGCAGCTTAGGTTTCCGCAATGAGCAGTTCTTC. Translating it yields CASSLGFRNEQFF. Complete variable domain (other parts from reference TRBV7-2 and TRBJ2-1): GAGVSQSPSNKVTEKGKDVELRCDPISGHTALYWYRQSLGQGLEFLIYFQGNSAPDKSGLPSDRFSAERTGGSVSTLTIQRTQQEDSAVYLCASSLGFRNEQFFGPGTRLTVL.

CDR3 DNA sequence: TGCAGTGCTTGGGTCAAGCAAGAGACCCAGTACTTC. Translating gives CSAWVKQETQYF. V is TRBV20-1 and J is TRBJ2-5; D call uncertain. The V gene's germline CDR1 is DFQATT and CDR2 SNEGSKA (reference sequence). The ends were cut back, 5 bases at V and 2 bases at J, with 9 bases in the middle. This CDR3 has 12 amino acids.

The chain carries TRBV7-2 and TRBJ2-5; 9 bases fit TRBD1. The length of the CDR3 is 15 residues. Germline V gene sequence: CDR1 SGHTA, CDR2 FQGNSA. V trimming: 3 bases; J trimming: 1 base; junction bases outside the gene matches: 3. The CDR3 loop is CASSFPGQGQETQYF. The DNA of the CDR3 is TGTGCCAGCAGCTTCCCGGGACAGGGCCAAGAGACCCAGTACTTC.